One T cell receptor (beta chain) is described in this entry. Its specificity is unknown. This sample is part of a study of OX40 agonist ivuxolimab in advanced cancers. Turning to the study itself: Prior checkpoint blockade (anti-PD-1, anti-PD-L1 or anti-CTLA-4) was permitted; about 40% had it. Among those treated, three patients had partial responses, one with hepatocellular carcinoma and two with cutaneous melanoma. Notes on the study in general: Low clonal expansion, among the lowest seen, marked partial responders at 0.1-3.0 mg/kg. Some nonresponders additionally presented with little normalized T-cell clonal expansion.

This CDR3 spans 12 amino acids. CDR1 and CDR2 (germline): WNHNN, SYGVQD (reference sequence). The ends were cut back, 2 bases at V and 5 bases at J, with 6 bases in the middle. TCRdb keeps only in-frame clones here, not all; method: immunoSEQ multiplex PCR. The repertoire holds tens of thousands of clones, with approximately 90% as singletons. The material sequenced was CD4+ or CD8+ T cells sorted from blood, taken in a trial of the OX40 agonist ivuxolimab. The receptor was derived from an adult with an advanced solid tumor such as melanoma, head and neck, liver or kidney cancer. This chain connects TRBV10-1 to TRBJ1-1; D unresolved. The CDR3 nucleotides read TGCGCCAGCAGTGAGGGGGTTACTGAAGCTTTCTTT. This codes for CASSEGVTEAFF.